The following is a TCR beta chain sequence with its context. Germline CDR1 reads SEHNR; CDR2 reads FQNEAQ (reference sequence). This CDR3 is built from 13 residues. Trimming took off 5 bases at V and 5 bases at J, with 11 bases between the two ends. The sample is drawn from a study of shared clonotypes between healthy human individuals. Data came from immunoSEQ multiplex PCR; TCRdb stores just in-frame clones and leaves some out. The sample has approximately 1.5 million clones, approximately 98% seen once. Material for sequencing was naive CD4+ T cells sorted from blood. Specified subset: CD45RA+ positively selected. The TCR comes from a man aged 30-40 years in good health. V and J are TRBV7-9 and TRBJ2-3; D is ambiguous. The CDR3: CASSLPGVDTQYF. The CDR3 DNA sequence: TGTGCCAGCAGCCTCCCTGGGGTAGATACGCAGTATTTT.